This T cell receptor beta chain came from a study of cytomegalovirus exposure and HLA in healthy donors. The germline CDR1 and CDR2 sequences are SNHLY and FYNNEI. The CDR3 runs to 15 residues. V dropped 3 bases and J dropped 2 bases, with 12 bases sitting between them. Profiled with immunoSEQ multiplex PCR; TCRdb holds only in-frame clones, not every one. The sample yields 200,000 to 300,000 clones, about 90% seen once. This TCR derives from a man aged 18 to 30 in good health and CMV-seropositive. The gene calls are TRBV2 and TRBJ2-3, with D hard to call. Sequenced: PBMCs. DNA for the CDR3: TGTGCCAGCAGTGAGGTAGGCAGCCTCACAGATACGCAGTATTTT. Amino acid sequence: CASSEVGSLTDTQYF.